This TCR beta chain was sequenced in a study of cytomegalovirus exposure and HLA in healthy donors. Notes on this clone: Its cognate antigen is unknown.

The PCR ran on 60 Vbeta and 13 Jbeta primers. The assay was immunoSEQ multiplex PCR, and TCRdb's table has in-frame clones only and misses some. The table has tens of thousands of clones, approximately 70% seen once. This CDR3 contains 11 residues. Germline CDR1 and CDR2: MNHEY and SMNVEV (reference sequence). With 5 bases removed from V and 14 bases from J, the gap between germline ends came to 13 bases. Overall study results and limits: Later genetic work tied a missense DCLRE1C variant to beta-chain V and J trimming.

The source is a woman in her forties or fifties in good health and CMV-seropositive. J is TRBJ2-1 and V is TRBV27, with D perhaps TRBD2 (6 bases). The source material was PBMCs. CDR3 in DNA: TGTGCCAGCAGTCCCCTTCCGGGAGAGTTCTTC. The encoded protein is CASSPLPGEFF.